Below, 18 T cell receptor beta chains from the same sample are listed, as sequenced in a study of molecular identifiers for immune sequencing clone quantification. MiXCR was run by TCRdb on the PCR reads, yielding one entry per CDR3 protein. The table includes roughly 320,000 distinct CDR3 sequences, 20% to 25% detected once. The sample consisted of naive CD8+ T cells from blood, with Jurkat cell RNA spiked in. Indicated subset: FACS-sorted CD8+CD4-CCR7+CD45RA+ naive T cells. The receptors originated from a human donor in good health. Some libraries in this study had Jurkat cell RNA spiked in.

This chain uses TRBV6-5 with TRBJ1-6; D gene uncertain. The CDR3 extends over 11 amino acids. V was shortened by 6 bases and J by 8 bases, with 5 bases between the two germline ends. Germline loops: CDR1 MNHEY, CDR2 SVGAGI. For the CDR3, the DNA is TGTGCCAGCAGCTCTGATTCACCCCTCCACTTT. Translation gives CASSSDSPLHF.

This clonotype was recorded at least ten times. The rearrangement joins TRBV6-5 to TRBJ2-1; TRBD1 agrees at 8 bases. The CDR3 spans 16 residues. CDR1 MNHEY and CDR2 SVGAGI come from the germline V gene. After removal of 6 bases from V and 0 bases from J, the junction contained 7 bases not matched to a gene. As DNA, the CDR3 is TGTGCCAGCAGCCCAGGGGACAGGCACTCCTACAATGAGCAGTTCTTC. Encoded protein: CASSPGDRHSYNEQFF.

The chain combines TRBV7-9 with TRBJ2-5; D perhaps matches TRBD2 (5 bases). This CDR3 is built from 15 residues. CDR1 and CDR2 from the germline V gene are SEHNR and FQNEAQ (reference sequence). Trimming took off 5 bases at V and 4 bases at J, with 17 bases between the two ends. The DNA of the CDR3 is TGTGCCAGCAGCCTACCTTTCTTAGAGGGAGAGACCCAGTACTTC. Translating gives CASSLPFLEGETQYF.

A remark on this clonotype: At one end, the junction sequence differs from germline, possibly due to a read error. The rearrangement joins TRBV20-1 to TRBJ2-1; either TRBD1 or TRBD2 may fit D (5 bases each). From germline, CDR1 is DFQATT and CDR2 SNEGSKA (reference sequence). The CDR3 extends over 13 amino acids. CDR3 sequence: CSTRVRAGDEQSF. The CDR3 DNA sequence: TGCAGTACTAGAGTCAGGGCCGGGGATGAGCAGTCCTTC.

This clonotype was recorded many times. The chain recombines TRBV6-2 or TRBV6-3 with TRBJ1-4; D gene ambiguous. CDR1 and CDR2 from the germline V gene are MNHEY and SVGEGT. The CDR3 totals 15 residues. Between the trimmed V and J ends, which lost 6 bases and 7 bases, there was a span of 18 bases. The CDR3 protein is CASSRGESRGEKLFF. The CDR3, as DNA: TGTGCCAGCAGCCGAGGAGAGTCCCGGGGTGAAAAACTGTTTTTT.

This clonotype was seen repeatedly, ten times or more. The CDR3 region has the DNA TGTGCCAGCAGCCCGAACCGGGACAGGGAGTATGGCTACACCTTC. Translation gives CASSPNRDREYGYTF. The chain is built from TRBV14 and TRBJ1-2; 9 positions match TRBD1. Germline lookup yields CDR1 SGHDN and CDR2 FVKESK. The CDR3 is 15 amino acids. Germline trimming cut 4 bases from V and 5 bases from J; bases unmatched to any gene: 8.

The sample holds many counts of this clonotype. The chain joins TRBV10-3 to TRBJ2-3; D perhaps matches TRBD2 (5 bases). V was trimmed by 2 bases and J by 2 bases, leaving 5 bases between them. This CDR3 contains 13 residues. The germline V gene has CDR1 ENHRY and CDR2 SYGVKD. CDR3 residues: CAISEDYTDTQYF. DNA for the CDR3: TGTGCCATCAGTGAGGACTACACAGATACGCAGTATTTT.

The chain combines TRBV3-1 with TRBJ1-6; D not certain. Germline loops: CDR1 LGHDT, CDR2 YNNKEL (reference sequence). CDR3 length: 16 amino acids. Trimming cost V 0 bases and J 8 bases, with 14 bases left between them. CDR3 region: CASSQDRVPRDSPLHF. The DNA of the CDR3 is TGTGCCAGCAGCCAAGATAGGGTCCCCCGCGATTCACCCCTCCACTTT. Full variable domain (outside the CDR3, taken from reference TRBV3-1 and TRBJ1-6): DTAVSQTPKYLVTQMGNDKSIKCEQNLGHDTMYWYKQDSKKFLKIMFSYNNKELIINETVPNRFSPKSPDKAHLNLHINSLELGDSAVYFCASSQDRVPRDSPLHFGNGTRLTVT.

Comments on this clonotype: This may be a read error, as it is one base from a much larger clone. The chain joins TRBV29-1 to TRBJ1-1; D unresolved. CDR1 and CDR2 from the germline V gene are SQVTM and ANQGSEA. Trimming cost V 7 bases and J 7 bases, with 19 bases left between them. This CDR3 contains 13 residues. The CDR3 DNA is TGCAGCGGCCTAAGCGGCCGGCAGGATGAAGCTTTCTTT. Translated, it gives CSGLSGRQDEAFF.

The table lists this clonotype with a few counts. The rearrangement joins TRBV6-2 or TRBV6-3 to TRBJ2-3; 7 bases are a match to TRBD1. Germline V gives CDR1 MNHEY, CDR2 SVGEGT. The V and J ends lost 2 bases and 3 bases, in that order; junction bases with no gene match: 2. This CDR3 has 14 amino acids. CDR3 DNA sequence: TGTGCCAGCAGTTACCCGGGACAGACAGATACGCAGTATTTT. It translates to CASSYPGQTDTQYF.

Worth noting for this clonotype: This sequence may be a read error, since a much larger clone differs from it by one base. The chain carries TRBV4-1 and TRBJ1-1; 7 bases match TRBD1. In germline, CDR1 is MGHRA, CDR2 YSYEKL. This CDR3 comprises 15 residues. The CDR3 protein is CASSLRTGSNTEASF. In nucleotides, the CDR3 is TGCGCCAGCAGCCTCCGGACAGGCTCGAACACTGAAGCTTCCTTT.

This clonotype showed up just a few times. The rearrangement links TRBV4-1 to TRBJ2-5; the D gene could be TRBD1 or TRBD2 (5 bases each). Germline V CDR1 and CDR2: MGHRA, YSYEKL. CDR3 length equals 14 residues. With 4 bases removed from V and 4 bases from J, the gap between germline ends came to 13 bases. CDR3 nucleotide sequence: TGCGCCAGCAGCCCCCCCTATGGGGGAGAGACCCAGTACTTC. Protein sequence: CASSPPYGGETQYF.

Points on this clonotype: Possible read error: a much larger clone is one base away. The V and J genes are TRBV29-1 and TRBJ2-7, with TRBD1 matching 7 bases. The CDR3 is 12 amino acids. Germline V gene lookup returns CDR1 SQVTM and CDR2 ANQGSEA. The CDR3 bases are TGCAGCGTTGAGGGGGACAGCTACGTGCAGTACTTC. As protein: CSVEGDSYVQYF.

This clonotype has just a few counts. The chain has TRBV5-6 and TRBJ2-2, with 9 bases that match TRBD1. The germline CDR1 and CDR2 sequences are SGHDT and YYEEEE. The CDR3 contains 19 residues. Germline trimming cut 4 bases from V and 1 base from J; bases unmatched to any gene: 14. CDR3 amino acids: CASSPVPGQGSLNTGELFF. The DNA of the CDR3 is TGTGCCAGCAGCCCTGTCCCGGGACAGGGAAGCTTGAACACCGGGGAGCTGTTTTTT. The entire variable domain, with the rest obtained from reference TRBV5-6 and TRBJ2-2, is as follows: DAGVTQSPTHLIKTRGQQVTLRCSPKSGHDTVSWYQQALGQGPQFIFQYYEEEERQRGNFPDRFSGHQFPNYSSELNVNALLLGDSALYLCASSPVPGQGSLNTGELFFGEGSRLTVL.

This clonotype was counted at least ten times. The chain joins TRBV20-1 to TRBJ2-5, with D hard to call. Deletions cut 0 bases from V and 9 bases from J, with 11 bases between. Germline V gene data show CDR1 as DFQATT and CDR2 as SNEGSKA (reference sequence). The CDR3 is 12 residues long. In DNA form, the CDR3 reads TGCAGTGCTAGAGACAGGTCCGTGGCCCAGTACTTC. Translation: CSARDRSVAQYF.

Ten or more counts support this clonotype. The chain couples TRBV23-1 to TRBJ2-7; no firm D call. TRBV23-1 is an ORF, and what it does is uncertain. V was cut by 0 bases and J by 3 bases, with 6 bases left in between. There are 13 residues in the CDR3. The CDR3 nucleotides read TGCGCCAGCAGTCAATCTAGAGACTACGAGCAGTACTTC. Its translation: CASSQSRDYEQYF.

In this sample, this clonotype turned up many times. The junction does not match germline at one end; this may be a read error. The V call is TRBV7-2, the J call TRBJ1-4; TRBD1 agrees at 7 bases. The CDR3 runs to 14 residues. CDR1 is SGHTA and CDR2 is FQGNSA in the germline V gene. The CDR3 sequence is CASSSDRSNGKLFF. For the CDR3, the DNA is TGTGCCAGCAGCTCGGACAGGTCTAATGGAAAACTGTTTTTT.

The table lists this clonotype with many counts. The V gene is TRBV19, the J gene TRBJ2-7, with TRBD1 as a possible D gene (5 bases). This CDR3 comprises 12 residues. Trimming left V 6 bases short and J 0 bases short, with 6 bases between. CDR1 is LNHDA and CDR2 is SQIVND in the germline V gene (reference sequence). CDR3 sequence: CASRGPSYEQYF. The CDR3 DNA sequence: TGTGCCAGTAGGGGGCCCTCCTACGAGCAGTACTTC.